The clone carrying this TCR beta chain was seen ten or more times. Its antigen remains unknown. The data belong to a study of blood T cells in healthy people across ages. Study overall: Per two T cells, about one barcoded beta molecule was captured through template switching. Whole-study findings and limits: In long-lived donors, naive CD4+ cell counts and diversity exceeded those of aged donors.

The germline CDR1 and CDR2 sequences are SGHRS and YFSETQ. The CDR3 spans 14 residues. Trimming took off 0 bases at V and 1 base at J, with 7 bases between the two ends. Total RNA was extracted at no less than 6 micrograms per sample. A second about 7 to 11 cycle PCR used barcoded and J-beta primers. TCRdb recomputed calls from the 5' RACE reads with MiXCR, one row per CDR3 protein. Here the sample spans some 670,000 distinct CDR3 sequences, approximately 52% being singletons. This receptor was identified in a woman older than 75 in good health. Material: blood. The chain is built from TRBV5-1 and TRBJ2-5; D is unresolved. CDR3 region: CASSLALAQETQYF. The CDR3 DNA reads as TGCGCCAGCAGCTTGGCCTTAGCCCAAGAGACCCAGTACTTC.